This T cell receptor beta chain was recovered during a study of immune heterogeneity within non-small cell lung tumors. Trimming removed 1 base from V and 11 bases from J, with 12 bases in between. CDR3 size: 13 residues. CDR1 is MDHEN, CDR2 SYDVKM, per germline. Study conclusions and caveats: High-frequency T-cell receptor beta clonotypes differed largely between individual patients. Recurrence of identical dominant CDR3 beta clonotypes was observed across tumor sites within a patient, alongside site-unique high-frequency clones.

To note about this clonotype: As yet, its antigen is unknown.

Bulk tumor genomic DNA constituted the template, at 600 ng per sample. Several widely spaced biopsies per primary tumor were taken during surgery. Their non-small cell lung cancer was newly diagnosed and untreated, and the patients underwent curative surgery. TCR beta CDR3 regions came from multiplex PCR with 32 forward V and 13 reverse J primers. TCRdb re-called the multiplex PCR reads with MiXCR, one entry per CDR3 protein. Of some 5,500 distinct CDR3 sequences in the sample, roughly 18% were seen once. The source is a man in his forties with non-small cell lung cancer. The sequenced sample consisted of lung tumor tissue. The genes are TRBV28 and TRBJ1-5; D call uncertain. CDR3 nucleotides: TGTGCCAGCAGTTTATTTATGGGATGGACCCAGCATTTT. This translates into CASSLFMGWTQHF.